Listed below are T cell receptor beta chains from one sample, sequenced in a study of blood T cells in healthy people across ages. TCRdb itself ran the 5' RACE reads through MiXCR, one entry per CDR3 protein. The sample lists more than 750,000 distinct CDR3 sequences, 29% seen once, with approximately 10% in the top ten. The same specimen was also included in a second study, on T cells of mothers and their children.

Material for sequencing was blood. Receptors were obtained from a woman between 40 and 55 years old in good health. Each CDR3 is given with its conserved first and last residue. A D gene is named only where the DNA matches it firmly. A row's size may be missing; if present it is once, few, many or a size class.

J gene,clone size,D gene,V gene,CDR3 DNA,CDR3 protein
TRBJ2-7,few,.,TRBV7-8,TGTGCCAGCAGCTTAGTTGGAGGGATGGACGAGCAGTACTTC,CASSLVGGMDEQYF
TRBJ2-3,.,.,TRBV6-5,TGTGCCAGTCCGACGGCTCCTTACTCGGATACGCAGTATTTT,CASPTAPYSDTQYF
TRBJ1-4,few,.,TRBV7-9,TGTGCCAGCAGCCCGCTGGGCAATGAAAAACTGTTTTTT,CASSPLGNEKLFF
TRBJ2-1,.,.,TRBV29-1,TGCAGCGTACGATACAGGGTCTCCTACAATGAGCAGTTCTTC,CSVRYRVSYNEQFF
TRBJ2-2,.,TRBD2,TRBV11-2,TGTGCCAGCAGCACCAACCCCCGGGGGACTATTCGTGGCACCGGGGGGCTGTTTTTT,CASSTNPRGTIRGTGGLFF
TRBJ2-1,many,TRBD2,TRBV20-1,TGCAGTGCCCCCCGGACTAGCGGGAGTACCTACAATGAGCAGTTCTTC,CSAPRTSGSTYNEQFF
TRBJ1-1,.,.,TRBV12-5,TGTGCTAGTGTCTCGCCAGGGAGGGTAACTGAAGCTTTCTTT,CASVSPGRVTEAFF
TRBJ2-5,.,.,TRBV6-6,TGTGCCAGCAGTTACTCGCCGCCAGGGTCGGGAGAGACCCAGTACTTC,CASSYSPPGSGETQYF
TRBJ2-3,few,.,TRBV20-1,TGCAGTGCGCCCGACCTGAGAGATACGCAGTATTTT,CSAPDLRDTQYF
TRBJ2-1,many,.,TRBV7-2,TGTGCCAGCAGCTTATTAAGTGGGGCACCATCCTACAATGAGCAGTTCTTC,CASSLLSGAPSYNEQFF
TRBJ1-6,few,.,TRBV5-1,TGCGCCAGCAGCTTCGGCAGAGAAAATTCACCCCTCCACTTT,CASSFGRENSPLHF
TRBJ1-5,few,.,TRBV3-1,TGTGCCAGCAGCCAGAGAGGGGTTGACAATCAGCCCCAGCATTTT,CASSQRGVDNQPQHF
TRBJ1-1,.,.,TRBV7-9,TGTGCCAGCAGCTGGGGGACCGGACCCCCGGAAGCTTTCTTT,CASSWGTGPPEAFF
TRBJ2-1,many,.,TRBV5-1,TGCGCCAGCAGCTTGGAGATACCTTACAATGAGCAGTTCTTC,CASSLEIPYNEQFF
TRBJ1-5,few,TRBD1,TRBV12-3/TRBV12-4,TGTGCCAGCAGTCTCTCCGGGACAGGGGGCGGACAGCCCCAGCATTTT,CASSLSGTGGGQPQHF
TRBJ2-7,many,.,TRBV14,TGTGCCAGCAGCCAACAGCGATCCCGGTTCGTGAGCGAGCAGTACTTC,CASSQQRSRFVSEQYF
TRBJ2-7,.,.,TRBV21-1,TGTGCCAGCAGCAAAGCCGGGGCAGGGGGCGCATACGAGCAGTACTTC,CASSKAGAGGAYEQYF
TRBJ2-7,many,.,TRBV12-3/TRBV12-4,TGTGCCAGCAGTTTAGAGCCCAGAAGACCCTACGAGCAGTACTTC,CASSLEPRRPYEQYF
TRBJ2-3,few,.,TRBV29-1,TGCAGCGTTTGGGGCCCCACAGATACGCAGTATTTT,CSVWGPTDTQYF
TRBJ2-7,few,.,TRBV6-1,TGTGCCAGCAGTGAATATCACAGGAGCTCCTACGAGCAGTACTTC,CASSEYHRSSYEQYF
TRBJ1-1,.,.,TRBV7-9,TGTGCCAGCAGCCCTGACACAGGGCTGGGCACTGAAGCTTTCTTT,CASSPDTGLGTEAFF
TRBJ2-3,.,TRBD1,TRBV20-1,TGCAGTGCCATCGACAGGGCCTCTAGCACAGATACGCAGTATTTT,CSAIDRASSTDTQYF